This paragraph reports one T cell receptor (beta chain). This CDR3 region has 14 residues. V was pared by 4 bases and J by 6 bases, with 4 bases of the junction left unmatched. Germline-derived CDR1 and CDR2 are SGHRS and YFSETQ. The sample comes from a study of blood T cell repertoires in COVID-19. Sequencing was performed with immunoSEQ multiplex PCR; in TCRdb, only in-frame clones are kept and a portion is missing. Of 300,000 to 350,000 clones in the sample, around 83% were seen once. The chain is built from TRBV5-1 and TRBJ2-1; 10 bases match TRBD2. Sequencing was performed on peripheral blood. This TCR was recovered from a man aged 25-40 years with active or convalescent COVID-19. This chain's CDR3 is CASSVRTSGNEQFF. CDR3 nucleotides: TGCGCCAGCAGCGTCCGGACTAGCGGCAATGAGCAGTTCTTC.